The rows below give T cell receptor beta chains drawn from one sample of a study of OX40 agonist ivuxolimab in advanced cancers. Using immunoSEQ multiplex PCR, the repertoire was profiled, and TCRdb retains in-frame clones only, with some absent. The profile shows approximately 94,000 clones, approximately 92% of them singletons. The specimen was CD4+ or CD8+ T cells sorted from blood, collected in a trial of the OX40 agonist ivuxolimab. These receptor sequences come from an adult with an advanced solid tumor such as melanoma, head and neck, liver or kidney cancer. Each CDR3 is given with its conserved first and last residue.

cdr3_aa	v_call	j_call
CASSLDRYGYTF	TRBV6-1	TRBJ1-2
CASSDLGGAPYEQYF	TRBV2	TRBJ2-7
CASSLQGARGDTQYF	TRBV4-1	TRBJ2-3
CASSSSGQGGEKLFF	TRBV13	TRBJ1-4
CASSPVRGLYEQYF	TRBV14	TRBJ2-7
CASQVGTGAYEQYF	TRBV5-1	TRBJ2-7
CASSYSDGFGELFF	TRBV6-5	TRBJ2-2
CASSLGGTRAFF	TRBV11-2	TRBJ1-1
CASSLIHGGEQFF	TRBV19	TRBJ2-1
CASSQDEREPYEQYF	TRBV4-1	TRBJ2-7
CASRAKNQPQHF	TRBV27	TRBJ1-5
CSVDDGARDGINGYTF	TRBV29-1	TRBJ1-2
CATSRRTGGLTDTQYF	TRBV15	TRBJ2-3
CSVGPSEVGRNYGYTF	TRBV29-1	TRBJ1-2
CASRGSYNEQFF	TRBV6-5	TRBJ2-1
CASSLRGEGTNEKLFF	TRBV11-2	TRBJ1-4
CASTEDRYSYEQYF	TRBV4-3	TRBJ2-7
CASSKTRGSYEQYF	TRBV21-1	TRBJ2-7
CAWSVRGLSSYNSPLHF	TRBV30	TRBJ1-6
CASGRPPWAGYEQYF	TRBV27	TRBJ2-7
CASSYGQGALVNSPLHF	TRBV4-1	TRBJ1-6
CASSQPGQYNEQFF	TRBV6-5	TRBJ2-1
CASSLWRETVTDTQYF	TRBV5-4	TRBJ2-3
CASSPHDNTEAFF	TRBV27	TRBJ1-1
CAWSMEGGGYGYTF	TRBV30	TRBJ1-2
CASSSGPYEQYF	TRBV6-6	TRBJ2-7
CTSRTGGDQPQHF	TRBV10-2	TRBJ1-5
CASSLGGAKGIYGYTF	TRBV27	TRBJ1-2
CASSPGLAAYEQYF	TRBV19	TRBJ2-7
CSVEDNYGYTF	TRBV29-1	TRBJ1-2
CASSLAVLSSYNEQFF	TRBV7-8	TRBJ2-1
CASSYSVQTEAFF	TRBV6-5	TRBJ1-1
CASSVEPAGAIGELFF	TRBV9	TRBJ2-2
CASSPSALATDTQYF	TRBV7-8	TRBJ2-3
CASSSPGTDNYGYTF	TRBV5-1	TRBJ1-2
CASSQFRTSGHTDTQYF	TRBV27	TRBJ2-3
CASSQTAYEQYF	TRBV7-9	TRBJ2-7
CASSLKEGNTEAFF	TRBV5-1	TRBJ1-1
CASRSVDTEAFF	TRBV5-1	TRBJ1-1
CASSLTGAGNSYEQYF	TRBV28	TRBJ2-7
CASTYQWEQPQHF	TRBV6-1	TRBJ1-5
CASSQDRGGKLFF	TRBV4-1	TRBJ1-4
CSVVGQSGNEQYF	TRBV29-1	TRBJ2-7
CASSQLPGLTYEQYF	TRBV4-1	.
CASSSDRGLTSDTQYF	TRBV27	TRBJ2-3
CASSVGLYVYNEQFF	TRBV6-1	TRBJ2-1
CASIPGLAGLTDTQYF	TRBV6-6	TRBJ2-3
CASSLGQSNYGYTF	TRBV5-6	TRBJ1-2
CASSSGGLAGAFSYEQYF	TRBV5-1	.
CASSLPSSQETQYF	TRBV5-6	TRBJ2-5
CASSELWEQGGYGYTF	TRBV10-2	TRBJ1-2
CASSGGQGVYGYTF	TRBV9	TRBJ1-2
CASMDRGGGNTIYF	TRBV19	TRBJ1-3
CASSRRLAEQETQYF	TRBV11-3	TRBJ2-5
CASSFGAGELFF	TRBV5-4	TRBJ2-2
CASKYGKTEAFF	TRBV19	TRBJ1-1
CASSLKNREGLGETQYF	TRBV7-6	TRBJ2-5
CASSVGGGRAYEQYF	TRBV9	TRBJ2-7
CASGGASSGNTIYF	TRBV6-5	TRBJ1-3
CASSFHLAHANTGELFF	TRBV5-1	TRBJ2-2